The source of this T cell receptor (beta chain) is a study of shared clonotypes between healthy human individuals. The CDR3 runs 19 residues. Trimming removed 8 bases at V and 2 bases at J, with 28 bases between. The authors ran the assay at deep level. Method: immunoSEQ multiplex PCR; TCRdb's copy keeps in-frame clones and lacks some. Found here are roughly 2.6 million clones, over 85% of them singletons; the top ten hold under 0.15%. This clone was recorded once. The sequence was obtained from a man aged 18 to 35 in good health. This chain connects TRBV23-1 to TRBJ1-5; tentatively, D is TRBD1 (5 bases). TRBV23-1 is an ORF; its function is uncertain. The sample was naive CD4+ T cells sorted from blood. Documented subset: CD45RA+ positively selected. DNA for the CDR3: TGCGCCAGCCCGAGACGACTATACAGGATCTTGGTGGGCAATCAGCCCCAGCATTTT. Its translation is CASPRRLYRILVGNQPQHF.